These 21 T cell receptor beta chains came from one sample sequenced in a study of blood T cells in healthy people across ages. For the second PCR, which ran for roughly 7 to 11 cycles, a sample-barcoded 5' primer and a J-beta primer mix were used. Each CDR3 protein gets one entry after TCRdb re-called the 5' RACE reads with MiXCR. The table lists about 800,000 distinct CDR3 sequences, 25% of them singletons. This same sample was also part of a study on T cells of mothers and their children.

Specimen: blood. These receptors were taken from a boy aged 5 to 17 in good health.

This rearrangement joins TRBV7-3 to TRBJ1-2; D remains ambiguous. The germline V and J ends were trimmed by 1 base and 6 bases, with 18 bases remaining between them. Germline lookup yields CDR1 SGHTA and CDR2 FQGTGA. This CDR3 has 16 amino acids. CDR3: CASSLSRATGADGYTF. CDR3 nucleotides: TGTGCCAGCAGCTTAAGCCGGGCCACGGGCGCGGATGGCTACACCTTC.

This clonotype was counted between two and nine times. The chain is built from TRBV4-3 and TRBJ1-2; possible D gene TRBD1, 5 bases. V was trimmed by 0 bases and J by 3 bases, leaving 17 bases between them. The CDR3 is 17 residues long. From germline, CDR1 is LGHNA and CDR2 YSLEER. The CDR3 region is CASSQEWRGTPYYGYTF. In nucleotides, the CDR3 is TGCGCCAGCAGCCAAGAGTGGCGGGGGACCCCATACTATGGCTACACCTTC.

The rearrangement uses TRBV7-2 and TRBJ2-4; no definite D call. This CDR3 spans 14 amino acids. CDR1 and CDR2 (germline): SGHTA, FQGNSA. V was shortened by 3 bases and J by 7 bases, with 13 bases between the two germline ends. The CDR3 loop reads CASSFVVTANIQYF. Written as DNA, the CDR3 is TGTGCCAGCAGCTTTGTTGTTACAGCCAACATTCAGTACTTC.

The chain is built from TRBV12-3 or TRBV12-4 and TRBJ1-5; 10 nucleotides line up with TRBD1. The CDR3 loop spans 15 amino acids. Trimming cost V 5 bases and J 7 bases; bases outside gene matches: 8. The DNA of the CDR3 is TGTGCCAGCAGTCCCCTGGACAGGGGGAGGCAGCCCCAGCATTTT. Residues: CASSPLDRGRQPQHF.

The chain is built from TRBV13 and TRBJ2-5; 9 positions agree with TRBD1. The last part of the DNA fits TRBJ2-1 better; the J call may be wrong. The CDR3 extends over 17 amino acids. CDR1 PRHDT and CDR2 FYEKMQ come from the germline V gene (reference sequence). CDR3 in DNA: TGTGCCAGCAGCTTTTACACGCTCGGGACAGGGTACAATGAGCAGTTCTTC. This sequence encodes CASSFYTLGTGYNEQFF.

CDR3 amino acids: CASGAAMGGARTEAFF. The CDR3 DNA follows: TGTGCTAGTGGCGCCGCCATGGGGGGGGCGCGGACTGAAGCTTTCTTT. The rearrangement joins TRBV12-5 to TRBJ1-1; possible D gene TRBD1, 6 bases. The CDR3 has 16 residues. The germline V gene has CDR1 LGHNT and CDR2 FRNRAP. V was trimmed by 6 bases and J by 5 bases, leaving 22 bases between them.

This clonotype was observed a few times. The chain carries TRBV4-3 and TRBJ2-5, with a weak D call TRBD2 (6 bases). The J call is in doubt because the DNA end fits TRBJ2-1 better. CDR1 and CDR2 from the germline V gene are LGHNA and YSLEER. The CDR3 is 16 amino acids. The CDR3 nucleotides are TGCGCCAGCAGCCAAGACAGGGTAGAGGACTACGGTGAGCAGTTCTTC. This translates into CASSQDRVEDYGEQFF.

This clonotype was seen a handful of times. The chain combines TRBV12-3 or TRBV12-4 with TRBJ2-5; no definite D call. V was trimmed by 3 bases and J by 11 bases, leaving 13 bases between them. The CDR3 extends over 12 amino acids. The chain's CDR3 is CASSLGSGKQYF. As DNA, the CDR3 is TGTGCCAGCAGTTTGGGGTCAGGCAAGCAGTACTTC.

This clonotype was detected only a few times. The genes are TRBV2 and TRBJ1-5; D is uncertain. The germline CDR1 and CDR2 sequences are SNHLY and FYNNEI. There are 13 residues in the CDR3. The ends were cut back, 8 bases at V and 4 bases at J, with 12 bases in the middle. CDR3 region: CASVQDLNQPQHF. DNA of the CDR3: TGTGCCAGCGTTCAAGACCTGAATCAGCCCCAGCATTTT.

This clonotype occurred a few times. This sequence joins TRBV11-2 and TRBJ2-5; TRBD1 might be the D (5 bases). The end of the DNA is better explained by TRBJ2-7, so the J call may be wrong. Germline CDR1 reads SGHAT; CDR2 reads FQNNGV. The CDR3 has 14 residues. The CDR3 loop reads CASSLVRTQYEQYF. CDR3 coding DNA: TGTGCCAGCAGCTTAGTTAGGACACAGTACGAGCAGTACTTC.

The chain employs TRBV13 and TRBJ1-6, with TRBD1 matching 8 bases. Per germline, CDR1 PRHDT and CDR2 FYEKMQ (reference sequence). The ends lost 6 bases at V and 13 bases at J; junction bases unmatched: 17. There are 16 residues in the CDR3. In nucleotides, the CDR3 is TGTGCCAGCAGTTACACCTCCGGGACAGGAGTTTCGCCCCTCCACTTT. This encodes CASSYTSGTGVSPLHF.

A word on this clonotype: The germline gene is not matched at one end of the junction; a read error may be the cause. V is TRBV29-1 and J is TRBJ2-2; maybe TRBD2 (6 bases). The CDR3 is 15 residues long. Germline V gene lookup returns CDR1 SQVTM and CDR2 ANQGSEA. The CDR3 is CSVLLERVDTGGLFF. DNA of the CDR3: TGCAGCGTTCTTCTGGAAAGGGTGGACACCGGGGGGCTGTTTTTT.

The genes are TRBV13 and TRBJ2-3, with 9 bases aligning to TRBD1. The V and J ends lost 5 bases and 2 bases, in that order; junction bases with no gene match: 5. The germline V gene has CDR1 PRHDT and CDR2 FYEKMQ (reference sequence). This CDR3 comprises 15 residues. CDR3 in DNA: TGTGCCAGCAGCGCACACAGGGGGCCCACAGATACGCAGTATTTT. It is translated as CASSAHRGPTDTQYF.

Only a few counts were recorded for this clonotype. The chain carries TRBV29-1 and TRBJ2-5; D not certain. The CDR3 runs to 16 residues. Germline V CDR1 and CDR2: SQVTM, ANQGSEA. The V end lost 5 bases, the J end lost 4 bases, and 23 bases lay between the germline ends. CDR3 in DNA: TGCAGCGTTCGGCCGACTGGGCTAGGGTGGGGAGAGACCCAGTACTTC. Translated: CSVRPTGLGWGETQYF.

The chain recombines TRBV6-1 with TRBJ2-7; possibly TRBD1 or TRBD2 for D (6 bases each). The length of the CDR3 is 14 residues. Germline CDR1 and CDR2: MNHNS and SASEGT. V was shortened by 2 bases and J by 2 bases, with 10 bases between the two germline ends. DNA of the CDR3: TGTGCCAGCAGTGAAAAGGGGGGCCCCTACGAGCAGTACTTC. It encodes CASSEKGGPYEQYF.

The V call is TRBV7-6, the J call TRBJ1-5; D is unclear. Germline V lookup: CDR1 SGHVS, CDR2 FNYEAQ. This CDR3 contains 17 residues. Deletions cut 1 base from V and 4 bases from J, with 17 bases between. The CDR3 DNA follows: TGTGCCAGCAGCTTAGGGGGTGGAGGGCTACGGAATCAGCCCCAGCATTTT. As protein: CASSLGGGGLRNQPQHF.

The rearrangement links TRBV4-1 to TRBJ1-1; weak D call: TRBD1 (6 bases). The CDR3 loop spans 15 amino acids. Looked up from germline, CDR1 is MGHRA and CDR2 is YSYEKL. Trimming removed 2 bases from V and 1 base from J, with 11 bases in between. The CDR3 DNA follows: TGCGCCAGCAGCCAAAACAGGGACGGGAACACTGAAGCTTTCTTT. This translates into CASSQNRDGNTEAFF.

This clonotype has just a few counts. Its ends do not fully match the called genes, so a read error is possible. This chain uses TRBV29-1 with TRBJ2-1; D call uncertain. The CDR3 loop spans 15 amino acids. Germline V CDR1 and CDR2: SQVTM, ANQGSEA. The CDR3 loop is CSVEDLSLSYNEQFF. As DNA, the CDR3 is TGCAGCGTTGAAGATCTGTCCCTCTCCTACAATGAGCAGTTTTTC.

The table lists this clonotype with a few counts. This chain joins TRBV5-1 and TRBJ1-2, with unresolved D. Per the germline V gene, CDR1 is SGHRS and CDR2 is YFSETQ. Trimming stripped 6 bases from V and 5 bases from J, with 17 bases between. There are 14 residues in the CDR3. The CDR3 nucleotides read TGCGCCAGCACCCTTGATGAGGGATGGTATGGCTACACCTTC. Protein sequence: CASTLDEGWYGYTF.

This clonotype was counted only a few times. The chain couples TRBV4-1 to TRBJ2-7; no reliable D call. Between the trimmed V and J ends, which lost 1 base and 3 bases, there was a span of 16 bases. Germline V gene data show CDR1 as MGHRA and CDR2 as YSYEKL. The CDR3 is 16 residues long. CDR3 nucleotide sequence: TGCGCCAGCAGCCAAGTTCAAGGCTCCGCGGACTACGAGCAGTACTTC. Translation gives CASSQVQGSADYEQYF.

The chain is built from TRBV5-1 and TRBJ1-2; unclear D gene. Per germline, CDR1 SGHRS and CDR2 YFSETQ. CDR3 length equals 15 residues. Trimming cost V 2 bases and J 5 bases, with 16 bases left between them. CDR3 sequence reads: CASSLNRDPTYGYTF. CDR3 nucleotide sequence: TGCGCCAGCAGCTTAAACCGGGATCCAACTTATGGCTACACCTTC.